One T cell receptor beta chain is described in this entry. Antigen unknown. The data originate from a study of PD-1 blockade in classical Hodgkin lymphoma. Findings of the study overall: Diversity similar to that of newly diagnosed patients was seen at baseline in complete responders.

The table came from immunoSEQ multiplex PCR; TCRdb's copy has only in-frame clones and leaves some out. Of some 30,000 clones listed, 70% are singletons. Looked up from germline, CDR1 is LNHDA and CDR2 is SQIVND (reference sequence). The V gene end was trimmed by 5 bases and the J gene end by 7 bases; junction bases not matched to a gene: 9. This CDR3 contains 15 residues. Relapses following autologous stem cell transplantation were seen in all patients, with brentuximab vedotin exposure varying. The TCR originated in a human donor with classical Hodgkin lymphoma. This chain joins TRBV19 and TRBJ2-1, with 9 bases lining up with TRBD1. Sample: peripheral blood mononuclear cells (PBMCs), taken before the second cycle of nivolumab. The CDR3 sequence: CASSASGTGQNEQFF. The CDR3 DNA reads TGTGCCAGTAGTGCCTCCGGGACAGGGCAGAATGAGCAGTTCTTC. Complete variable domain (other parts from reference TRBV19 and TRBJ2-1): DGGITQSPKYLFRKEGQNVTLSCEQNLNHDAMYWYRQDPGQGLRLIYYSQIVNDFQKGDIAEGYSVSREKKESFPLTVTSAQKNPTAFYLCASSASGTGQNEQFFGPGTRLTVL.